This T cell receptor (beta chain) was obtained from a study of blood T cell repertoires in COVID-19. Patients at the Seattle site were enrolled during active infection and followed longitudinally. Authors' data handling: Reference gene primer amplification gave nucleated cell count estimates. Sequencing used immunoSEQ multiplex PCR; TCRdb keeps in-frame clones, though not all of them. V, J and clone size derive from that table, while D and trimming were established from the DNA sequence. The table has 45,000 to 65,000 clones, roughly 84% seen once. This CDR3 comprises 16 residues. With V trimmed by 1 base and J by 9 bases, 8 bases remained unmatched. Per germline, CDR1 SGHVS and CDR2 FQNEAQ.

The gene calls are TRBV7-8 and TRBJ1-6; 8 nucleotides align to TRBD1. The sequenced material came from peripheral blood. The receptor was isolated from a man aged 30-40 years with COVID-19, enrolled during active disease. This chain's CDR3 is CASSLVPGGPFSPLHF. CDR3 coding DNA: TGTGCCAGCAGCTTAGTCCCAGGGGGCCCTTTTTCACCCCTCCACTTT. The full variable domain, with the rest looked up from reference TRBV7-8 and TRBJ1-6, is GAGVSQSPRYKVAKRGQDVALRCDPISGHVSLFWYQQALGQGPEFLTYFQNEAQLDKSGLPSDRFFAERPEGSVSTLKIQRTQQEDSAVYLCASSLVPGGPFSPLHFGNGTRLTVT.